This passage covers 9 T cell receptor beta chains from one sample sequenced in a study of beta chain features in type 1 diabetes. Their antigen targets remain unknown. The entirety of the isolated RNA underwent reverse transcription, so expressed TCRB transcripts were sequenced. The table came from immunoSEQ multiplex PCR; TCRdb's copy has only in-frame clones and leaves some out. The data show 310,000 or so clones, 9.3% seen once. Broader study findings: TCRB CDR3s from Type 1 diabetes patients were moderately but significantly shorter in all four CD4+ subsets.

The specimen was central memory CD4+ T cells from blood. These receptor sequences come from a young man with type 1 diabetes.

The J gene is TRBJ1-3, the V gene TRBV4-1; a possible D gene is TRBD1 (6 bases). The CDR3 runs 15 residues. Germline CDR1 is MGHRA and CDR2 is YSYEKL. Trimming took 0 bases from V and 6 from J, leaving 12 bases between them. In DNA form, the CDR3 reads TGCGCCAGCAGCCAAGATCCCAGGGGACTAAACACCATATATTTT. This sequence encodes CASSQDPRGLNTIYF.

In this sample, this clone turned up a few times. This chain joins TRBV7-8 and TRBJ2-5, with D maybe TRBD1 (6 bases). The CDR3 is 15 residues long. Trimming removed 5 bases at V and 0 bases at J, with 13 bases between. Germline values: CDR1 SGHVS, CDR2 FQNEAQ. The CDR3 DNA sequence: TGTGCCAGCAGCAGTGGACAGCAGTACCAAGAGACCCAGTACTTC. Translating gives CASSSGQQYQETQYF.

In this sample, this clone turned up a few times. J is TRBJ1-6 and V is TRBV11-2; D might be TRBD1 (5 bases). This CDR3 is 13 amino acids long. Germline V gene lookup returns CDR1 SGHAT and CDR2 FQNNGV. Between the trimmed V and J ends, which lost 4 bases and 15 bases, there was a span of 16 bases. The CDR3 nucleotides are TGTGCCAGCAGCTCGAGGGGAGACACAGACCTCCACTTT. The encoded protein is CASSSRGDTDLHF.

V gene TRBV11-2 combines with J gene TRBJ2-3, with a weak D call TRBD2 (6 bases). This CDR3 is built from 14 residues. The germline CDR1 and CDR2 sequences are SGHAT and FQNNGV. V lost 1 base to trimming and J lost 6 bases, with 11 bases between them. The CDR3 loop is CASSLGRGPDTQYF. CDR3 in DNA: TGTGCCAGCAGCTTAGGGCGGGGCCCCGATACGCAGTATTTT.

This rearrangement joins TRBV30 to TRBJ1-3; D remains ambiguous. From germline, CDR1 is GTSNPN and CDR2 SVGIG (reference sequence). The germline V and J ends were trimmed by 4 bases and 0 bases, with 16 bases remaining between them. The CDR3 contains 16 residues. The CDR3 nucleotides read TGTGCCTGGACTATGGCCGGGTTCAGCTCTGGAAACACCATATATTTT. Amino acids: CAWTMAGFSSGNTIYF.

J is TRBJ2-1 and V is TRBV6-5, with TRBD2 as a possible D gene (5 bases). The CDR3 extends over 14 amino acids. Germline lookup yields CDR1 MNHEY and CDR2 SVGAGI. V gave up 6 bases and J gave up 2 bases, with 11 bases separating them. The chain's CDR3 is CASSLDGTYNEQFF. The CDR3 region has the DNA TGTGCCAGCAGCCTAGACGGGACCTACAATGAGCAGTTCTTC.

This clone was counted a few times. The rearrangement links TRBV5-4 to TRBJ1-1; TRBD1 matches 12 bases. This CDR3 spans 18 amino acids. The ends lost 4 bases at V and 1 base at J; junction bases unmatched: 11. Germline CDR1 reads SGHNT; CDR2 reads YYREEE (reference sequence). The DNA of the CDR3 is TGTGCCAGCAGCCACCGGGACAGGGGGCCGTATGGGAACACTGAAGCTTTCTTT. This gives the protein CASSHRDRGPYGNTEAFF.

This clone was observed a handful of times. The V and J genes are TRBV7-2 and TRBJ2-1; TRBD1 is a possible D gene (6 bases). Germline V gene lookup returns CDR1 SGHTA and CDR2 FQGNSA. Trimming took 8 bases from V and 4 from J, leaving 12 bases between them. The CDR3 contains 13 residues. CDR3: CASSGHPYNEQFF. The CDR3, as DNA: TGTGCCAGCTCGGGACACCCTTACAATGAGCAGTTCTTC.

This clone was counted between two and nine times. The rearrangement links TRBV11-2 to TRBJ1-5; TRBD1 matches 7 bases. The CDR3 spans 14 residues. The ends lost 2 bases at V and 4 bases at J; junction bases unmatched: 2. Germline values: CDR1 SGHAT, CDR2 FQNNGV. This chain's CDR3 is CASSLSTGNQPQHF. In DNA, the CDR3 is TGTGCCAGCAGCTTATCGACAGGGAATCAGCCCCAGCATTTT.